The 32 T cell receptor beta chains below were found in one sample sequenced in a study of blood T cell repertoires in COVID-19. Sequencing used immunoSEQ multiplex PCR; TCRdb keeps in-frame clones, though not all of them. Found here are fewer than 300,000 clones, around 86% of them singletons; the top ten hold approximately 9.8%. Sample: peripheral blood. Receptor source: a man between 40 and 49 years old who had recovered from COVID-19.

The CDR3 DNA sequence: TGTGCCAGCAGCCCCCCGACTGGTTCATACAATGAGCAGTTCTTC. Amino acids: CASSPPTGSYNEQFF. This rearrangement joins TRBV5-6 to TRBJ2-1, with no clear D. The CDR3 is made up of 15 amino acids. Germline V lookup: CDR1 SGHDT, CDR2 YYEEEE. Trimming removed 4 bases from V and 4 bases from J, with 15 bases in between.

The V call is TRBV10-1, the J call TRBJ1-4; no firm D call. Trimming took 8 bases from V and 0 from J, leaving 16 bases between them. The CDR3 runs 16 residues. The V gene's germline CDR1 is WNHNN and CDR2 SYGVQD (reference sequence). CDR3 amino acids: CASPPGRIATNEKLFF. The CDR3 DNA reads TGCGCCAGCCCACCCGGGAGAATAGCAACTAATGAAAAACTGTTTTTT.

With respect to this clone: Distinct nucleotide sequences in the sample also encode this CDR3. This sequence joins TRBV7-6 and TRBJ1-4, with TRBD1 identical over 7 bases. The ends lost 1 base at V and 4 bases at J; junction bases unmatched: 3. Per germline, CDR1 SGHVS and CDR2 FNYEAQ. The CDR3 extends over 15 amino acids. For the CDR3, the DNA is TGTGCCAGCAGCTTAGGGGGACAGCTTAATGAAAAACTGTTTTTT. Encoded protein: CASSLGGQLNEKLFF.

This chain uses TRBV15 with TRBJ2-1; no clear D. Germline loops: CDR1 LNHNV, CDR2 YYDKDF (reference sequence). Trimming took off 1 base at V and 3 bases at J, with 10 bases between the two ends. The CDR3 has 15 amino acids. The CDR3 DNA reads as TGTGCCACCAGCAGAGTAGGCGGTGGCTACAATGAGCAGTTCTTC. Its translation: CATSRVGGGYNEQFF.

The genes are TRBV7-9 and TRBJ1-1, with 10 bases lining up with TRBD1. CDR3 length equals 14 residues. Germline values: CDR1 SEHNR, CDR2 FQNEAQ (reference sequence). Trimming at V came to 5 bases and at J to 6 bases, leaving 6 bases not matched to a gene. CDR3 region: CASSVGTGVSEAFF. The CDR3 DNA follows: TGTGCCAGCAGCGTCGGGACAGGGGTCTCTGAAGCTTTCTTT.

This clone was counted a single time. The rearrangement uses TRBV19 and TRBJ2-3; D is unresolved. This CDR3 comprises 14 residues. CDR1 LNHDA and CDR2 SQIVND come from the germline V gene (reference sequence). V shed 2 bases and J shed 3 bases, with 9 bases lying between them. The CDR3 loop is CASSIRGRTDTQYF. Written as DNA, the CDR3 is TGTGCCAGTAGTATAAGAGGAAGGACAGATACGCAGTATTTT.

The CDR3 sequence: CASSGTGTGGYEQYF. Here the CDR3 DNA reads TGTGCCAGCAGCGGCACCGGGACAGGGGGGTACGAGCAGTACTTC. V gene TRBV5-4 combines with J gene TRBJ2-7; 11 positions match TRBD1. The germline CDR1 and CDR2 sequences are SGHNT and YYREEE (reference sequence). This CDR3 spans 15 amino acids. The V segment lost 4 bases and the J segment 4 bases; nucleotides outside the gene matches: 7.

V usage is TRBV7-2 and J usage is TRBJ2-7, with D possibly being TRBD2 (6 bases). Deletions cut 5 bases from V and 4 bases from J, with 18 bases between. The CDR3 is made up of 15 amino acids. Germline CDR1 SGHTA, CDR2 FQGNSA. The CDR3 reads CASSTPVGLAYEQYF. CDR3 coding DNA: TGTGCCAGCAGCACCCCGGTAGGGCTAGCGTACGAGCAGTACTTC.

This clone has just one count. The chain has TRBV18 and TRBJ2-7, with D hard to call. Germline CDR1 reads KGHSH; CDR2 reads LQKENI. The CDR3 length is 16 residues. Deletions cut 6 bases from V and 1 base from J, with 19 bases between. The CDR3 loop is CASSGQRFGISYEQYF. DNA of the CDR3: TGTGCCAGCTCGGGCCAAAGGTTCGGAATTTCCTACGAGCAGTACTTC.

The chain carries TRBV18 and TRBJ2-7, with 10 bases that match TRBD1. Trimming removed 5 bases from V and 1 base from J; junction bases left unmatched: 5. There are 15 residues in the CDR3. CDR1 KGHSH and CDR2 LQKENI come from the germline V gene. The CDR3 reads CASSARQGASYEQYF. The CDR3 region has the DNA TGTGCCAGCTCAGCTAGACAGGGGGCGTCCTACGAGCAGTACTTC.

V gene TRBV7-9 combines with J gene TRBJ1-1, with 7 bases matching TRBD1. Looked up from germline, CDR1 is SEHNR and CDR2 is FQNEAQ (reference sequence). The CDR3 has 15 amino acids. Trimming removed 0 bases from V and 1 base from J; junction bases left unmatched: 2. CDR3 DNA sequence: TGTGCCAGCAGCTTAGCAGGGGGCAGGAACACTGAAGCTTTCTTT. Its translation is CASSLAGGRNTEAFF.

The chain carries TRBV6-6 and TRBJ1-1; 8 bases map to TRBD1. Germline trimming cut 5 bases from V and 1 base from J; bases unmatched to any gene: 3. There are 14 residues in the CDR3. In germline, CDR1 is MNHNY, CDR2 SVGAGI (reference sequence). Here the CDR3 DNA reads TGTGCCAGCAGTGCCGGGACAGGGAACACTGAAGCTTTCTTT. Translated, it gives CASSAGTGNTEAFF.

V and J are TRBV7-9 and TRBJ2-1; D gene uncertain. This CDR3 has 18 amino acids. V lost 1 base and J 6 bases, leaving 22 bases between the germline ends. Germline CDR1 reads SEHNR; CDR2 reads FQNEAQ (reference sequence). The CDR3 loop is CASSLEVAVLVYVNEQFF. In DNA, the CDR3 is TGTGCCAGCAGCTTAGAGGTAGCTGTGCTAGTTTATGTCAATGAGCAGTTCTTC.

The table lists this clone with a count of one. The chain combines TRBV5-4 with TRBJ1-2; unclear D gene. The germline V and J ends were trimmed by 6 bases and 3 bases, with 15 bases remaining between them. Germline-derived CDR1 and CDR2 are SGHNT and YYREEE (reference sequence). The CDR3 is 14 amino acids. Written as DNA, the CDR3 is TGTGCCAGCACCTTCGGGAGGTACGACTATGGCTACACCTTC. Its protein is CASTFGRYDYGYTF.

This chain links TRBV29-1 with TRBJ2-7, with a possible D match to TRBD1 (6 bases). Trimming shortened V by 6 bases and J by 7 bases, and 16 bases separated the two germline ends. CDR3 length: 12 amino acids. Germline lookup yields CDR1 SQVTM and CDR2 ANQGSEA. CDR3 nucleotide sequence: TGCAGCGTCCGAATGGGGGCTGAGGAGCAGTACTTC. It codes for CSVRMGAEEQYF.

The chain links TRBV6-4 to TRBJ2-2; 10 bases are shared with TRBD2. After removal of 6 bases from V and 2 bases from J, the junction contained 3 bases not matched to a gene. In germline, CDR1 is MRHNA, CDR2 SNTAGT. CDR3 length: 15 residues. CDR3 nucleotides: TGTGCCAGCAGAACTAGCGGGGCAAACACCGGGGAGCTGTTTTTT. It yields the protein CASRTSGANTGELFF.

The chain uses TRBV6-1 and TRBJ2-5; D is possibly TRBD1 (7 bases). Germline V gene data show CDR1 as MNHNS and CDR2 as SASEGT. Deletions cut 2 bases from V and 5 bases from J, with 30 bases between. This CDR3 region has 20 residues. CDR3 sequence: CASSEKGRWQGVYGWETQYF. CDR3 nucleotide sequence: TGTGCCAGCAGTGAAAAAGGGAGGTGGCAGGGGGTGTACGGGTGGGAGACCCAGTACTTC.

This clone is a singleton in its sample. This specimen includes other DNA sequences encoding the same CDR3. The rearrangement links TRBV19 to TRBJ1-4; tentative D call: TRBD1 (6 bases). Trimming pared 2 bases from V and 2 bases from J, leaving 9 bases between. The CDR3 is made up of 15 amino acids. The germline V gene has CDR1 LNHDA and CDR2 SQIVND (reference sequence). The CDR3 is CASSISGATNEKLFF. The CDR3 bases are TGTGCCAGTAGTATATCAGGGGCCACTAATGAAAAACTGTTTTTT.

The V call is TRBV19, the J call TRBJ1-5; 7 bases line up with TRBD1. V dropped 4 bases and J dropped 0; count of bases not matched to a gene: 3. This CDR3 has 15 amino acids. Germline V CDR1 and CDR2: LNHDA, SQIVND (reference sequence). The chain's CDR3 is CASSTTGNSNQPQHF. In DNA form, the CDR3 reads TGTGCCAGTAGTACGACAGGGAATAGCAATCAGCCCCAGCATTTT.

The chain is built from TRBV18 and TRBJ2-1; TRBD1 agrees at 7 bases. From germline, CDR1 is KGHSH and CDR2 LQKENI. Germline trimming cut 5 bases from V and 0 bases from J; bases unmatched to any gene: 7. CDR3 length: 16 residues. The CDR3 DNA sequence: TGTGCCAGCTCAGCCCTGACAGGGAACTCCTACAATGAGCAGTTCTTC. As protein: CASSALTGNSYNEQFF.

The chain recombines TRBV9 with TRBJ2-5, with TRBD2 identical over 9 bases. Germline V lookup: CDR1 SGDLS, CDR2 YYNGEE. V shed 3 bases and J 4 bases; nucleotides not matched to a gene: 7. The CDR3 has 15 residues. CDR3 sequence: CASSDSGSPGETQYF. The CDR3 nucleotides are TGTGCCAGCAGCGATAGCGGGAGCCCCGGAGAGACCCAGTACTTC.

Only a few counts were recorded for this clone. CDR3 nucleotides: TGTGCCAGTACCCCGGCCCCGAGGGGGAATTCACCCCTCCACTTT. Translation gives CASTPAPRGNSPLHF. This chain connects TRBV19 to TRBJ1-6; D might be TRBD1 (6 bases). Trimming took off 7 bases at V and 7 bases at J, with 17 bases between the two ends. Germline V gene sequence: CDR1 LNHDA, CDR2 SQIVND (reference sequence). The CDR3 spans 15 residues.

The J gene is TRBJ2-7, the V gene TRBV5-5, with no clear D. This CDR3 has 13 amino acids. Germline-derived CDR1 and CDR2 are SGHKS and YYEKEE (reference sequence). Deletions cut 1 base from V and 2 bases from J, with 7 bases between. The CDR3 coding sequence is TGTGCCAGCAGCTTGCACGGAGCCTACGAGCAGTACTTC. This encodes CASSLHGAYEQYF.

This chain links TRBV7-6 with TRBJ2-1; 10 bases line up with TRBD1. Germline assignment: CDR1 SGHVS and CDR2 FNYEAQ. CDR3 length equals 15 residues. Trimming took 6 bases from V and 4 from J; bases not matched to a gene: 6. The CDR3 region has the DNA TGTGCCAGCAGTTCGGACAGGGGGGGTTACAATGAGCAGTTCTTC. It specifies CASSSDRGGYNEQFF.

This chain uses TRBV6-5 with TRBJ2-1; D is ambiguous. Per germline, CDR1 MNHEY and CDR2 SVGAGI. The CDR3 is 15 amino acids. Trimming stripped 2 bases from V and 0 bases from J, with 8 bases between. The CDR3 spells CASSYDWSSYNEQFF. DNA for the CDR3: TGTGCCAGCAGTTACGATTGGAGCTCCTACAATGAGCAGTTCTTC.

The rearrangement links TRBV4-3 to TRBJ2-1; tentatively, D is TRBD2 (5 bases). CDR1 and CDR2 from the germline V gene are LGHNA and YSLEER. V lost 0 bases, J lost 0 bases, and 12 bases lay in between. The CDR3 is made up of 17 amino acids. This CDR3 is CASSQDRAASSYNEQFF. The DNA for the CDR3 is TGCGCCAGCAGCCAAGACAGAGCGGCCAGCTCCTACAATGAGCAGTTCTTC.

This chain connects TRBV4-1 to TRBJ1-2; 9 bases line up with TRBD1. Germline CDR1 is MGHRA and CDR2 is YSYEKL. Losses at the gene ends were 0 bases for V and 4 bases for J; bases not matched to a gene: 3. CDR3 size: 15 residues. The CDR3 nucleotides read TGCGCCAGCAGCCAAGATAAGGACAGGGGCTATGGCTACACCTTC. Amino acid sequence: CASSQDKDRGYGYTF.

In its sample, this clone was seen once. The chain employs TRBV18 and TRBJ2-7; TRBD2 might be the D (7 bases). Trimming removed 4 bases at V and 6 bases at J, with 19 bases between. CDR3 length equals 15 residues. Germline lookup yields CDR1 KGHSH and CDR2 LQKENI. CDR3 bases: TGTGCCAGCTCACAACAGGGAGGGGCACCGCGCGAGCAGTACTTC. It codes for CASSQQGGAPREQYF.

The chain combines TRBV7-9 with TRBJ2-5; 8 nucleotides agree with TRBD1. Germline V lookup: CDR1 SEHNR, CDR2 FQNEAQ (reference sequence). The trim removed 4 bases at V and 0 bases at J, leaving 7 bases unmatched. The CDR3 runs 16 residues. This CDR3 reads CASSSMTGDHQETQYF. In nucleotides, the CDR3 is TGTGCCAGCAGCTCCATGACAGGGGACCACCAAGAGACCCAGTACTTC.

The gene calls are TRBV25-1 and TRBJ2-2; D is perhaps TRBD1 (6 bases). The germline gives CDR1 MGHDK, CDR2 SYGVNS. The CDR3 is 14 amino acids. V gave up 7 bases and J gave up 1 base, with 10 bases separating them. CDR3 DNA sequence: TGTGCCAGCACCGGACAGTTGAACACCGGGGAGCTGTTTTTT. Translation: CASTGQLNTGELFF.

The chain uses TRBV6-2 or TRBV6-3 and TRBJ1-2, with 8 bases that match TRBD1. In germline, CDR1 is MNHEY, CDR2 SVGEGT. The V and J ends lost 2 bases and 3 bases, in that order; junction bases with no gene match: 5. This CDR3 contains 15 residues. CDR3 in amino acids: CASSYGVGQDYGYTF. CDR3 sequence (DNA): TGTGCCAGCAGTTACGGAGTGGGACAGGACTATGGCTACACCTTC.

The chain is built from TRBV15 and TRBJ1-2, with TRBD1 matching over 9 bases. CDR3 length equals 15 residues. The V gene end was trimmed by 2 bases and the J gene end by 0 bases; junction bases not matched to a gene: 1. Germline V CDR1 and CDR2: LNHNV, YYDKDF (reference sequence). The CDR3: CATSRRTGANYGYTF. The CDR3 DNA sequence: TGTGCCACCAGCAGACGGACAGGGGCTAACTATGGCTACACCTTC.